The 22 T cell receptor beta chains given below trace back to one sample, sequenced in a study of blood T cells in healthy people across ages (dated by TCRdb to the mid-2010s). The library came from 5' RACE. For sequencing, an Illumina HiSeq 2500 was employed. A second PCR of about 7 to 12 cycles was performed with a sample-barcoded 5' primer and a J-beta primer mix. Starting from the raw public reads, TCRdb applied fastp trimming at Q25, assembled clones with MiXCR and retained in-frame beta chains. For every CDR3 protein sequence, its rows merge into one entry that carries the most common genes and DNA. In this sample the table shows about 780,000 distinct CDR3 sequences, about 45% of which occur a single time. The ten largest clones capture 15% to 20% of the sample. The sample comprised blood. The receptors were gathered from a man older than 75 in good health.

This clonotype was seen only once. The chain uses TRBV20-1 and TRBJ2-3; 8 nucleotides match TRBD1. Germline CDR1 DFQATT, CDR2 SNEGSKA (reference sequence). The CDR3 totals 13 residues. The CDR3 DNA reads TGCAGAGCAGGACAGGGCAGGGCAGATACGCAGTATTTT. It translates to CRAGQGRADTQYF.

The chain employs TRBV7-9 and TRBJ2-7; D may be TRBD1 (6 bases). Looked up from germline, CDR1 is SEHNR and CDR2 is FQNEAQ (reference sequence). V gave up 3 bases and J gave up 2 bases, with 14 bases separating them. This CDR3 has 15 residues. This CDR3 is CASSFTGSNTYEQYF. The CDR3, as DNA: TGTGCCAGCAGCTTTACAGGGTCAAACACCTACGAGCAGTACTTC.

This clonotype has at least ten counts. The chain employs TRBV6-1 and TRBJ2-7, with TRBD1 identical over 7 bases. Germline V gene sequence: CDR1 MNHNS, CDR2 SASEGT. Trimming at V came to 4 bases and at J to 3 bases, leaving 12 bases not matched to a gene. The CDR3 runs 16 residues. DNA of the CDR3: TGTGCCAGCAGTGGAGCGAAGAACCGGGACAGCTACGAGCAGTACTTC. As protein: CASSGAKNRDSYEQYF.

V gene TRBV9 combines with J gene TRBJ2-6, with 9 bases identical to TRBD2. The J segment lost 0 bases and the V segment lost 0 bases, leaving 10 bases of the junction unmatched. The length of the CDR3 is 20 residues. The germline V gene has CDR1 SGDLS and CDR2 YYNGEE. Written as DNA, the CDR3 is TGTGCCAGCAGCGTAGCTAGGGGCAAGCGGGAGGACTCTGGGGCCAACGTCCTGACTTTC. Its protein product is CASSVARGKREDSGANVLTF.

The gene calls are TRBV29-1 and TRBJ2-1, with 16 nucleotides matching TRBD2. J was trimmed by 8 bases and V by 6 bases; bases with no gene match: 7. The germline gives CDR1 SQVTM, CDR2 ANQGSEA. The CDR3 runs to 15 residues. CDR3 DNA sequence: TGCAGCGTAACACCGGGACTAGCGGGAGGGGATGAGCAGTTCTTC. Amino acids: CSVTPGLAGGDEQFF.

The chain has TRBV5-1 and TRBJ2-1; TRBD2 agrees at 8 bases. The ends lost 4 bases at V and 7 bases at J; junction bases unmatched: 10. Germline V gene data show CDR1 as SGHRS and CDR2 as YFSETQ. The CDR3 totals 15 residues. The CDR3 coding sequence is TGCGCCAGCAGCCTCCGGGCTAGCGGGTATAATGAGCAGTTCTTC. As protein: CASSLRASGYNEQFF.

J is TRBJ1-4 and V is TRBV28, with 12 bases identical to TRBD1. J lost 2 bases, V lost 5 bases, and 9 bases had no gene match. From germline, CDR1 is MDHEN and CDR2 SYDVKM. The CDR3 runs to 18 residues. The CDR3 DNA reads TGTGCCAGCAGTCCCAACCCGGGACAGGGGGCGACTAATGAAAAACTGTTTTTT. Translated: CASSPNPGQGATNEKLFF.

The chain joins TRBV7-3 to TRBJ2-5; 7 nucleotides match TRBD1. Trimming removed 5 bases from V and 11 bases from J; junction bases left unmatched: 14. The CDR3 totals 14 residues. The V gene's germline CDR1 is SGHTA and CDR2 FQGTGA. Here the CDR3 DNA reads TGTGCCAGCAGCCCCCTGAGGGGGCAGGGAGAGCAGTACTTC. Translating it yields CASSPLRGQGEQYF.

This clonotype was observed a handful of times. This chain uses TRBV6-2 or TRBV6-3 with TRBJ1-1; 8 bases are a match to TRBD1. Germline loops: CDR1 MNHEY, CDR2 SVGEGT. The CDR3 has 16 residues. Trimming cost V 5 bases and J 4 bases; bases outside gene matches: 12. Here the CDR3 reads CASSTTGGTSTTEAFF. The CDR3 DNA sequence: TGTGCCAGCAGTACCACAGGGGGAACTTCGACCACTGAAGCTTTCTTT.

The chain combines TRBV7-9 with TRBJ1-2, with 9 bases lining up with TRBD1. Germline V lookup: CDR1 SEHNR, CDR2 FQNEAQ (reference sequence). This CDR3 has 15 residues. After removal of 5 bases from V and 4 bases from J, the junction contained 8 bases not matched to a gene. CDR3 nucleotides: TGTGCCAGCAGCCCGCTACAGGGGGCGAGCTATGGCTACACCTTC. Amino acids: CASSPLQGASYGYTF. Full variable domain (outside the CDR3, taken from reference TRBV7-9 and TRBJ1-2): DTGVSQNPRHKITKRGQNVTFRCDPISEHNRLYWYRQTLGQGPEFLTYFQNEAQLEKSRLLSDRFSAERPKGSFSTLEIQRTEQGDSAMYLCASSPLQGASYGYTFGSGTRLTVV.

In its sample, this clonotype was seen a few times. CDR3 coding DNA: TGTGCCAGCAGTGGTGATAGCGGGAGATACAATGAGCAGTTCTTC. It yields the protein CASSGDSGRYNEQFF. The rearrangement uses TRBV2 and TRBJ2-1; 9 bases are a match to TRBD2. The germline V gene has CDR1 SNHLY and CDR2 FYNNEI. The CDR3 loop spans 15 amino acids. Trimming cost V 4 bases and J 4 bases; bases outside gene matches: 5.

This clonotype was seen more than once but under ten times. This sequence joins TRBV20-1 and TRBJ2-2; 7 bases align to TRBD1. The ends lost 7 bases at V and 3 bases at J; junction bases unmatched: 5. Per germline, CDR1 DFQATT and CDR2 SNEGSKA (reference sequence). The CDR3 extends over 13 amino acids. CDR3 in DNA: TGCAGTGGAGAGGACAGGTACACCGGGGAGCTGTTTTTT. Protein sequence: CSGEDRYTGELFF.

The chain employs TRBV9 and TRBJ1-2, with TRBD1 identical over 8 bases. The V gene end was trimmed by 3 bases and the J gene end by 4 bases; junction bases not matched to a gene: 2. CDR1 is SGDLS and CDR2 is YYNGEE in the germline V gene. This CDR3 has 13 amino acids. The CDR3 DNA follows: TGTGCCAGCAGCGGCAGGGGGCTCTATGGCTACACCTTC. It is translated as CASSGRGLYGYTF.

The chain has TRBV5-5 and TRBJ2-1, with D possibly being TRBD1 (5 bases). The germline V gene encodes CDR1 SGHKS and CDR2 YYEKEE (reference sequence). The V and J ends lost 4 bases and 5 bases respectively, with 19 bases between them. This CDR3 has 16 amino acids. CDR3 sequence (DNA): TGTGCCAGCAGCCCTTCCAGGGAATTATTCGACAATGAGCAGTTCTTC. Translation: CASSPSRELFDNEQFF.

The chain recombines TRBV27 with TRBJ2-7; D gene ambiguous. Per germline, CDR1 MNHEY and CDR2 SMNVEV (reference sequence). Trimming took 4 bases from V and 0 from J, leaving 13 bases between them. The CDR3 is made up of 15 amino acids. This chain's CDR3 is CASSSTPGRSYEQYF. The CDR3, as DNA: TGTGCCAGCAGTTCGACCCCCGGGCGCTCCTACGAGCAGTACTTC.

Points on this clonotype: Germline and junction disagree at one end, which may indicate a read error. The rearrangement links TRBV25-1 to TRBJ1-6, with 7 positions matching TRBD1. Germline CDR1 MGHDK, CDR2 SYGVNS. There are 13 residues in the CDR3. Written as DNA, the CDR3 is TGTGCCTGCCGAGGGGCAGGGGGTCGACCCCCCCACTTT. Its translation is CACRGAGGRPPHF.

The chain has TRBV6-1 and TRBJ2-7; possibly TRBD1 for D (5 bases). CDR3 length equals 15 residues. V lost 6 bases, J lost 2 bases, and 17 bases lay in between. The V gene's germline CDR1 is MNHNS and CDR2 SASEGT. This CDR3 reads CASSDPDSVTYEQYF. DNA of the CDR3: TGTGCCAGCAGCGACCCCGACAGCGTTACCTACGAGCAGTACTTC.

Notes on this clonotype: This may arise from a read error, as a much more abundant clone is one base away. V gene TRBV12-3 or TRBV12-4 combines with J gene TRBJ2-7; a weak D match, TRBD2 (5 bases). V gave up 6 bases and J gave up 3 bases, with 9 bases separating them. The CDR3 is made up of 12 amino acids. This CDR3 reads CASRFRDYEQYF. For the CDR3, the DNA is TGTGCCAGCAGGTTCCGGGACTACGAGCAGTACTTC.

The J gene is TRBJ2-7, the V gene TRBV28, with TRBD1 matching 11 bases. Germline V gene data show CDR1 as MDHEN and CDR2 as SYDVKM. The J segment lost 5 bases and the V segment lost 6 bases, leaving 3 bases of the junction unmatched. The CDR3 is made up of 13 amino acids. The CDR3 DNA sequence: TGTGCCAGCAGGGGACAGGGGGGGGACGAGCAGTACTTC. Its protein product is CASRGQGGDEQYF.

The chain combines TRBV29-1 with TRBJ2-1; 12 bases line up with TRBD2. The CDR3 length is 16 residues. Trimming took 6 bases from V and 8 from J; bases not matched to a gene: 14. Germline CDR1 reads SQVTM; CDR2 reads ANQGSEA. DNA for the CDR3: TGCAGCGTCCCAAGGGGCCTAGCGGGAGGGTTCGATGAGCAGTTCTTC. Protein sequence: CSVPRGLAGGFDEQFF.

The chain combines TRBV20-1 with TRBJ2-1, with 9 bases lining up with TRBD2. Per the germline V gene, CDR1 is DFQATT and CDR2 is SNEGSKA (reference sequence). The J segment lost 7 bases and the V segment lost 8 bases, leaving 12 bases of the junction unmatched. The CDR3 runs to 14 residues. The CDR3 DNA reads TGCAGTTCCCTACCGGGACTAGCTGGGAATGAGCAGTTCTTC. It codes for CSSLPGLAGNEQFF.

This clonotype was detected only once. The junction shows a germline mismatch at one end, possibly a read error. The rearrangement uses TRBV5-1 and TRBJ2-1; D is possibly TRBD2 (6 bases). This CDR3 is built from 16 residues. The germline V gene has CDR1 SGHRS and CDR2 YFSETQ. CDR3 protein: CASKVGPGSPYSEQFF. The CDR3 nucleotides read TGCGCCAGCAAGGTCGGACCCGGGAGCCCCTACAGTGAGCAGTTCTTC.